This T cell receptor beta chain was profiled in a study of blood T cell repertoires in COVID-19. Germline V gene data show CDR1 as MNHEY and CDR2 as SVGAGI. CDR3 length equals 15 residues. Trimming took off 6 bases at V and 6 bases at J, with 18 bases between the two ends. TCRdb keeps only in-frame clones here, not all; method: immunoSEQ multiplex PCR. Seen here are around 200,000 clones, under 90% observed once, and the top ten hold roughly 2.7%. The TCR was taken from a middle-aged woman with active or convalescent COVID-19. Sequencing input: peripheral blood. The J gene is TRBJ2-1, the V gene TRBV6-5; perhaps TRBD1 as D (7 bases). The CDR3 loop is CASSPWGAGGNEQFF. CDR3 sequence (DNA): TGTGCCAGCAGCCCCTGGGGGGCAGGGGGCAATGAGCAGTTCTTC.